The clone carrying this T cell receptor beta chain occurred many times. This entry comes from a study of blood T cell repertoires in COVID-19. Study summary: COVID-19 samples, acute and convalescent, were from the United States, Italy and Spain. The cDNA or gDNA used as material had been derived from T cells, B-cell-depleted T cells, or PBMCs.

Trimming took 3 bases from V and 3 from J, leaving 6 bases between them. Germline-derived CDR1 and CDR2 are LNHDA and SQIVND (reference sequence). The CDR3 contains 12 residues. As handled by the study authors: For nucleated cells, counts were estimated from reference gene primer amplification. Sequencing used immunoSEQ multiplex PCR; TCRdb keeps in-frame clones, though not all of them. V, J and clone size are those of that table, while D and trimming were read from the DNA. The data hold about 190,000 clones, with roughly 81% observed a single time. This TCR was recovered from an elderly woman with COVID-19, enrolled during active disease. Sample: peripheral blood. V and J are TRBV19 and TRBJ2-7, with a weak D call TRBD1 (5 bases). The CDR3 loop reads CASSIQGYEQYF. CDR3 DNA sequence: TGTGCCAGTAGTATCCAGGGCTACGAGCAGTACTTC. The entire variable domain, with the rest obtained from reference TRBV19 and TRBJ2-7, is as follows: DGGITQSPKYLFRKEGQNVTLSCEQNLNHDAMYWYRQDPGQGLRLIYYSQIVNDFQKGDIAEGYSVSREKKESFPLTVTSAQKNPTAFYLCASSIQGYEQYFGPGTRLTVT.